This TCR beta chain came from a study of blood T cell repertoires in COVID-19. Overall study context: The samples span acute and convalescent COVID-19 from the United States, Italy and Spain. T cells, B-cell-depleted T cells, or PBMCs supplied cDNA or gDNA.

In the original workflow: Reference gene primer amplification yielded estimated nucleated cell counts. The protocol was immunoSEQ multiplex PCR, while the TCRdb copy is restricted to in-frame clones and leaves out a portion. Clonal size and the V and J genes are those of that table, whereas D and trimming came from the DNA. The sample yields just over 250,000 clones, 87% seen once. J lost 6 bases, V lost 6 bases, and 10 bases had no gene match. The V gene's germline CDR1 is SEHNR and CDR2 FQNEAQ (reference sequence). This CDR3 has 15 residues. J is TRBJ1-4 and V is TRBV7-9; the match to TRBD1 covers 7 bases. Material: peripheral blood. This TCR was sampled from a woman in her forties or fifties with acute or convalescent COVID-19. CDR3 coding DNA: TGTGCCAGCAGTGATCCGGGACAGAGATATGAAAAACTGTTTTTT. Encoded protein: CASSDPGQRYEKLFF.